Listed below are T cell receptor beta chains from one sample, sequenced in a study of blood T cell repertoires in COVID-19. TCRdb's copy holds only in-frame clones and misses some; the assay was immunoSEQ multiplex PCR. The sample has about 64,000 clones; roughly 85% are singletons. Sequenced: peripheral blood. These TCRs come from an older woman with COVID-19, enrolled during active disease. The CDR3 runs from the conserved cysteine through the conserved F or W. The D gene is left open where the match is weak. Size is omitted from some rows. Given values are once, few, many or a class for expanded clones.

clone size: -
CDR3 length: 16
V gene: TRBV5-1
D gene: TRBD2
J gene: TRBJ2-3
CDR3 DNA: TGCGCCAGCAGCTCCGGGACTAGCGGGCTAACAGATACGCAGTATTTT
CDR3 protein: CASSSGTSGLTDTQYF

clone size: few
CDR3 length: 15
V gene: TRBV5-1
D gene: TRBD1
J gene: TRBJ1-1
CDR3 DNA: TGCGCCAGCAGCTCCTCACAGGGGCGGGACACTGAAGCTTTCTTT
CDR3 protein: CASSSSQGRDTEAFF

clone size: few
CDR3 length: 16
V gene: TRBV18
D gene: TRBD2
J gene: TRBJ2-1
CDR3 DNA: TGTGCCAGCTCACCCTTTACTAGCGGGAGGTACAATGAGCAGTTCTTC
CDR3 protein: CASSPFTSGRYNEQFF

clone size: -
CDR3 length: 13
V gene: TRBV29-1
D gene: TRBD1
J gene: TRBJ2-3
CDR3 DNA: TGCAGCAATACAGGGGTCGGCACAGATACGCAGTATTTT
CDR3 protein: CSNTGVGTDTQYF

clone size: -
CDR3 length: 15
V gene: TRBV19
D gene: TRBD2
J gene: TRBJ2-7
CDR3 DNA: TGTGCCAGTAGTGCGTCGGGGGGGGCCGGGTACGAGCAGTACTTC
CDR3 protein: CASSASGGAGYEQYF

clone size: -
CDR3 length: 14
V gene: TRBV11-3
D gene: TRBD2
J gene: TRBJ2-1
CDR3 DNA: TGTGCCAGCAGTCCGGGACTATCAACCAATGAGCAGTTCTTC
CDR3 protein: CASSPGLSTNEQFF

clone size: -
CDR3 length: 16
V gene: TRBV4-2
D gene: TRBD1
J gene: TRBJ2-7
CDR3 DNA: TGTGCCAGCAGCCAGCCGGGACAGGGCCACTCCTACGAGCAGTACTTC
CDR3 protein: CASSQPGQGHSYEQYF

clone size: once
CDR3 length: 13
V gene: TRBV2
D gene: -
J gene: TRBJ2-5
CDR3 DNA: TGTGCCAGCAGTGGACAGCCCCAAGAGACCCAGTACTTC
CDR3 protein: CASSGQPQETQYF

clone size: -
CDR3 length: 13
V gene: TRBV7-2
D gene: -
J gene: TRBJ1-6
CDR3 DNA: TGTGCCAGCAGCTTAAGGGGTAATTCACCCCTCCACTTT
CDR3 protein: CASSLRGNSPLHF

clone size: -
CDR3 length: 15
V gene: TRBV7-9
D gene: -
J gene: TRBJ2-1
CDR3 DNA: TGTGCCAGCAGCTTAGTGGCGGGGAGAAACAATGAGCAGTTCTTC
CDR3 protein: CASSLVAGRNNEQFF

clone size: -
CDR3 length: 13
V gene: TRBV2
D gene: -
J gene: TRBJ1-2
CDR3 DNA: TGTGCCAGCAGTGAACGGGGTGAGGGCGGCTACACCTTC
CDR3 protein: CASSERGEGGYTF

clone size: -
CDR3 length: 13
V gene: TRBV28
D gene: -
J gene: TRBJ2-1
CDR3 DNA: TGTGCCAGCAGTACTGAACTCTACAATGAGCAGTTCTTC
CDR3 protein: CASSTELYNEQFF

clone size: few
CDR3 length: 14
V gene: TRBV6-2/TRBV6-3
D gene: -
J gene: TRBJ1-5
CDR3 DNA: TGTGCCAGCAGTTATATTATATCAAGTGGCCCCCAGCATTTT
CDR3 protein: CASSYIISSGPQHF

clone size: -
CDR3 length: 17
V gene: TRBV5-4
D gene: -
J gene: TRBJ1-4
CDR3 DNA: TGTGCCAGCAGCGGGGGCCGGACGGCAGCAACTAATGAAAAACTGTTTTTT
CDR3 protein: CASSGGRTAATNEKLFF

clone size: -
CDR3 length: 17
V gene: TRBV4-3
D gene: -
J gene: TRBJ2-1
CDR3 DNA: TGCGCCAGCAGCCAAGATGGGGTAGCGAGCTCCTACAATGAGCAGTTCTTC
CDR3 protein: CASSQDGVASSYNEQFF

clone size: -
CDR3 length: 12
V gene: TRBV29-1
D gene: -
J gene: TRBJ1-2
CDR3 DNA: TGCAGCGTTGCACAGATCCCCTATGGCTACACCTTC
CDR3 protein: CSVAQIPYGYTF

clone size: -
CDR3 length: 14
V gene: TRBV18
D gene: -
J gene: TRBJ1-2
CDR3 DNA: TGTGCCAGCTCACCATCGGAGGGAAGGTATGGCTACACCTTC
CDR3 protein: CASSPSEGRYGYTF

clone size: once
CDR3 length: 16
V gene: TRBV7-2
D gene: -
J gene: TRBJ2-1
CDR3 DNA: TGTGCCAGCAGTTTAGAGCTTGGGGGAGGCTACAATGAGCAGTTCTTC
CDR3 protein: CASSLELGGGYNEQFF

clone size: -
CDR3 length: 13
V gene: TRBV18
D gene: -
J gene: TRBJ2-7
CDR3 DNA: TGTGCCAGCTCACCAACAGCCGCCTACGAGCAGTACTTC
CDR3 protein: CASSPTAAYEQYF

clone size: -
CDR3 length: 14
V gene: TRBV6-1
D gene: -
J gene: TRBJ1-2
CDR3 DNA: TGTGCCAGCAGTGAAATTGCAGGGCGCTATGGCTACACCTTC
CDR3 protein: CASSEIAGRYGYTF

clone size: -
CDR3 length: 14
V gene: TRBV4-3
D gene: -
J gene: TRBJ1-2
CDR3 DNA: TGCGCCAGCAGCCGAGGGCCAACGGCCCACTTTTACACCTTC
CDR3 protein: CASSRGPTAHFYTF

clone size: -
CDR3 length: 14
V gene: TRBV2
D gene: TRBD1
J gene: TRBJ1-2
CDR3 DNA: TGTGCCAGCAGTTCAGATGGGACAGCGACGGGCTACACCTTC
CDR3 protein: CASSSDGTATGYTF

clone size: -
CDR3 length: 17
V gene: TRBV19
D gene: TRBD1
J gene: TRBJ1-5
CDR3 DNA: TGTGCCAGTAGTATGGGGGACAGCGGGTGGGGCAATCAGCCCCAGCATTTT
CDR3 protein: CASSMGDSGWGNQPQHF

clone size: -
CDR3 length: 13
V gene: TRBV5-1
D gene: TRBD1
J gene: TRBJ1-1
CDR3 DNA: TGCGCCAGCAGCCAACAGGGGGGCACTGAAGCTTTCTTT
CDR3 protein: CASSQQGGTEAFF

clone size: -
CDR3 length: 12
V gene: TRBV6-1
D gene: -
J gene: TRBJ1-6
CDR3 DNA: TGTGCCAGCAGTGAAATAGACGGGACCCTCCACTTT
CDR3 protein: CASSEIDGTLHF

clone size: few
CDR3 length: 16
V gene: TRBV4-3
D gene: TRBD2
J gene: TRBJ2-7
CDR3 DNA: TGCGCCAGCAGCCAAGGATCGACTAGCGGGATCGTCGAGCAGTACTTC
CDR3 protein: CASSQGSTSGIVEQYF

clone size: once
CDR3 length: 13
V gene: TRBV7-2
D gene: -
J gene: TRBJ1-2
CDR3 DNA: TGTGCCAGCAGCTTGAGACAGGCGGATGGCTACACCTTC
CDR3 protein: CASSLRQADGYTF

clone size: -
CDR3 length: 12
V gene: TRBV11-3
D gene: -
J gene: TRBJ2-5
CDR3 DNA: TGTGCCAGCAGCTTAGATACGGGGACCCAGTACTTC
CDR3 protein: CASSLDTGTQYF

clone size: -
CDR3 length: 15
V gene: TRBV3-1/TRBV3-2
D gene: -
J gene: TRBJ2-5
CDR3 DNA: TGTGCCAGCAGCCAAGGGTGGACAGTCCAAGAGACCCAGTACTTC
CDR3 protein: CASSQGWTVQETQYF

clone size: -
CDR3 length: 14
V gene: TRBV5-4
D gene: -
J gene: TRBJ2-2
CDR3 DNA: TGTGCCAGCAGCTTGACTTTTAACACCGGGGAGCTGTTTTTT
CDR3 protein: CASSLTFNTGELFF

clone size: few
CDR3 length: 14
V gene: TRBV20-1
D gene: -
J gene: TRBJ2-1
CDR3 DNA: TGCAGTGCTAGTGGCATGGTAGAGCCGAATGAGCAGTTCTTC
CDR3 protein: CSASGMVEPNEQFF

clone size: -
CDR3 length: 17
V gene: TRBV3-1/TRBV3-2
D gene: -
J gene: TRBJ2-5
CDR3 DNA: TGTGCCAGCAGCCAAGATGCGAGTTGGGCTACCAAAGAGACCCAGTACTTC
CDR3 protein: CASSQDASWATKETQYF

clone size: -
CDR3 length: 14
V gene: TRBV7-2
D gene: -
J gene: TRBJ2-5
CDR3 DNA: TGTGCCAGCAGCTTATTTCGGCGGGGCGAGACCCAGTACTTC
CDR3 protein: CASSLFRRGETQYF